A single sample gave rise to the 3 T cell receptor beta chains below, sequenced in a study of T cell responses to AZD1222 COVID-19 vaccine. Repertoires were generated with immunoSEQ multiplex PCR, while TCRdb's copy carries only in-frame clones and drops some. The sample includes approximately 130,000 clones, over 75% of them seen just once. Sequenced here: peripheral blood, sampled 28 days after the second dose of the MenACWY control vaccine. The source is an adult who received the MenACWY meningococcal vaccine as a control.

The chain employs TRBV7-8 and TRBJ1-2; 9 positions agree with TRBD1. The CDR3 totals 17 residues. The germline V gene has CDR1 SGHVS and CDR2 FQNEAQ. Trimming took 5 bases from V and 8 from J; bases not matched to a gene: 18. CDR3 coding DNA: TGTGCCAGCAGCGAACAACCGGGACAGGGATACAATGAGGGCTACACCTTC. Its translation is CASSEQPGQGYNEGYTF.

The rearrangement links TRBV11-2 to TRBJ2-7; D is possibly TRBD2 (6 bases). Germline-derived CDR1 and CDR2 are SGHAT and FQNNGV. CDR3 length: 15 residues. The V and J ends lost 5 bases and 4 bases respectively, with 18 bases between them. CDR3 sequence reads: CASSRIGGPRYEQYF. The CDR3 DNA is TGTGCCAGCAGCCGGATCGGAGGGCCTAGGTACGAGCAGTACTTC.

The rearrangement joins TRBV18 to TRBJ1-2, with 9 positions matching TRBD1. V lost 2 bases and J lost 4; bases outside the gene matches: 8. Germline loops: CDR1 KGHSH, CDR2 LQKENI. The CDR3 loop spans 16 amino acids. Written as DNA, the CDR3 is TGTGCCAGCTCACCAGGGAGACCGGGACAGGGCTATGGCTACACCTTC. Translating gives CASSPGRPGQGYGYTF.